The source of this T cell receptor (beta chain) is a study of T-cell reconstitution after alpha-beta-depleted transplantation in children. With regard to this clonotype: Antigen: not known.

General observations from the study: Newly produced T cells mostly accounted for T-cell counts and diversity one year post-transplant.

This CDR3 comprises 18 residues. Trimming pared 3 bases from V and 2 bases from J, leaving 17 bases between. Germline CDR1 reads SGHAT; CDR2 reads FQNNGV. A library of TCRbeta sequences, prepared with unique molecular identifiers, was generated. A single record per CDR3 protein comes from TCRdb applying MiXCR to the PCR reads. Seen here are hundreds of thousands of distinct CDR3 sequences, under 15% observed once, and the top ten hold 0.79%. The source material was PBMCs, sampled before TCRalphabeta/CD19-depleted stem cell transplant. The gene calls are TRBV11-2 and TRBJ2-6, with D unclear. The receptor comes from a girl aged 2 to 10 with congenital amegakaryocytic thrombocytopenia, due to receive a stem cell transplant. CDR3 region: CASSFSWSSGPGANVLTF. The CDR3 nucleotides read TGTGCCAGCAGCTTTTCTTGGTCGTCCGGTCCTGGGGCCAACGTCCTGACTTTC.